This TCR beta chain comes out of a study of T-cell memory formation after mild COVID-19. About the research overall: There were largely donor-specific TCR clusters. Study results and caveats: Pre-infection memory contained some responding clones, which suggested that cross-reactive memory had joined. Clones that shrank (day 15 to 85) were balanced CD4/CD8, whereas later expanders leaned CD4+. Mostly located in CM and EM were contracting CD4+ clones, with contracting CD8+ clones located in EMRA.

J lost 1 base, V lost 0 bases, and 17 bases had no gene match. This CDR3 comprises 20 residues. Looked up from germline, CDR1 is LNHNV and CDR2 is YYDKDF (reference sequence). TCRdb analysed the 5' RACE reads with MiXCR anew, one entry per CDR3 protein. Among about 140,000 distinct CDR3 sequences listed, about 15% were seen once. Note on this clonotype: Its antigen is still unknown.

The sequence was collected from an adult woman who had mild COVID-19 (a few samples of this study predate the infection). Cell type and time point are not known. The sequencing sample was made of PBMCs or a T cell subset sorted from them (not recorded which). V gene TRBV15 combines with J gene TRBJ2-7; the match to TRBD1 covers 8 bases. The CDR3, as DNA: TGTGCCACCAGCAGAGATTGGGGGACAGGCCACCCAGCTGGGTCCTACGAGCAGTACTTC. It translates to CATSRDWGTGHPAGSYEQYF.